This entry features one T cell receptor beta chain sequence. As yet, its antigen is unknown. This record comes from a study of identical twins. TCRdb reanalysed the 5' RACE reads using MiXCR and keeps one entry per CDR3 protein. The sample consists of 500,000 to 600,000 distinct CDR3 sequences, approximately 22% of them appearing once. Study findings and constraints: Invariant MAIT and iNKT cells are populations that could partly confound zero-insertion analyses.

Among all donors, each was a healthy Caucasian. These data are also associated with another study on T cells expressing NK-cell markers. That paper states: Uncertainty persisted over the HCMV specificity of expanded NKG2C+ T cell clones.

The sequence was obtained from a woman aged 18-35 years in good health. Sequenced: CD4+ T cells sorted from blood.

CDR3 in amino acids: CASSSGTSGASTDTQYF. The CDR3 DNA is TGCGCCAGCAGCTCTGGGACTAGCGGGGCCAGCACAGATACGCAGTATTTT. The genes are TRBV5-1 and TRBJ2-3; the match to TRBD2 covers 13 bases. Per germline, CDR1 SGHRS and CDR2 YFSETQ. Trimming cost V 3 bases and J 0 bases; bases outside gene matches: 4. CDR3 size: 17 residues.